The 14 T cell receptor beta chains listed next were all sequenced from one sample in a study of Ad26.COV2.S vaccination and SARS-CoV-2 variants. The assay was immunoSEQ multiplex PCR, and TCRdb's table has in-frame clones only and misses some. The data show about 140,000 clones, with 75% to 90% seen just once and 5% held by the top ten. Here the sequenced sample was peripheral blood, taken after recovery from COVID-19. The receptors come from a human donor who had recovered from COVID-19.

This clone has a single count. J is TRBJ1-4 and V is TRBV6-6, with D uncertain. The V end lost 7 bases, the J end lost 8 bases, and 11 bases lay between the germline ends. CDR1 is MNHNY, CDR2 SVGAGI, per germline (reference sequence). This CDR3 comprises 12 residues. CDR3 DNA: TGTGCCAGCATGCGGGGTGAGGAAAAACTGTTTTTT. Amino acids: CASMRGEEKLFF.

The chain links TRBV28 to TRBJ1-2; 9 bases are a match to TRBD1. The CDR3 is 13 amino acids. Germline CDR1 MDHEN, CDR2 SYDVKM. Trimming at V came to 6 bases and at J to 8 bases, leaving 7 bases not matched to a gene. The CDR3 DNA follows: TGTGCCAGCAGACAACAGGGGGCTCTCGGCTACACCTTC. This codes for CASRQQGALGYTF.

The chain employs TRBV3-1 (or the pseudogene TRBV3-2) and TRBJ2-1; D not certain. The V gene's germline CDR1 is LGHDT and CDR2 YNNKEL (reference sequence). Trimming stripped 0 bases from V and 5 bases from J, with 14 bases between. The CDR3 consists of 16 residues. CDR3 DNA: TGTGCCAGCAGCCAAGACCTACTACGACGGAACAATGAGCAGTTCTTC. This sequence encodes CASSQDLLRRNNEQFF.

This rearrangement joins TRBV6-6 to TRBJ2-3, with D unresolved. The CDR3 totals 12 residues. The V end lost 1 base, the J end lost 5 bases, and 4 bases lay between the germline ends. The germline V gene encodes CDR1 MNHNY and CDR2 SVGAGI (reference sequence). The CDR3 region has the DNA TGTGCCAGCAGTTACTTCCAAGATACGCAGTATTTT. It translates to CASSYFQDTQYF.

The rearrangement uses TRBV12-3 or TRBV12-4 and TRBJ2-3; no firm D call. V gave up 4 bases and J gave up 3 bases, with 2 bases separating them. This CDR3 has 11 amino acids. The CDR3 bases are TGTGCCAGCAGTTCTACAGATACGCAGTATTTT. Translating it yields CASSSTDTQYF.

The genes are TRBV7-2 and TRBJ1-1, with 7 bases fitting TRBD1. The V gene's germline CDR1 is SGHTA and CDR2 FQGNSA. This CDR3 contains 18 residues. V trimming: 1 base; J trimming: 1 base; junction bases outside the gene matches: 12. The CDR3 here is CASSLETDRSTWNTEAFF. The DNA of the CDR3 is TGTGCCAGCAGCTTAGAAACGGACAGGTCCACCTGGAACACTGAAGCTTTCTTT.

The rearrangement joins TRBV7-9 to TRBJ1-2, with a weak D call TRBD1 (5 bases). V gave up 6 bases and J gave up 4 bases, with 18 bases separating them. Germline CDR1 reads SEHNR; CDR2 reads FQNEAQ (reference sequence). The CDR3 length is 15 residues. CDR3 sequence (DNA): TGTGCCAGCAGTCTTATTGGAGGAGGGACCTATGGCTACACCTTC. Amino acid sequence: CASSLIGGGTYGYTF.

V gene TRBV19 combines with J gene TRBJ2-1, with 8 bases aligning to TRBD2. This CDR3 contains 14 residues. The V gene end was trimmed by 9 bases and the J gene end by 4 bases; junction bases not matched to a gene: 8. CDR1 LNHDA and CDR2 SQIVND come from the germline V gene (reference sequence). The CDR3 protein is CASTPGGAYNEQFF. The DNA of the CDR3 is TGTGCCAGCACCCCGGGGGGGGCTTACAATGAGCAGTTCTTC.

CDR3 DNA: TGTGCCAGCAGCTTAGAAGAGACTCCCAATTCACCCCTCCACTTT. Amino acids: CASSLEETPNSPLHF. V usage is TRBV7-2 and J usage is TRBJ1-6; no clear D gene. With 1 base removed from V and 7 bases from J, the gap between germline ends came to 11 bases. Germline CDR1 reads SGHTA; CDR2 reads FQGNSA. This CDR3 is built from 15 residues.

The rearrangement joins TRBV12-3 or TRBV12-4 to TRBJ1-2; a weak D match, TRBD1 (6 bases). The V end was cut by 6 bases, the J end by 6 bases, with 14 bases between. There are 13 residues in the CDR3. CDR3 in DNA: TGTGCCAGCAGCCTAAGTGGGGGCGATGGCTACACCTTC. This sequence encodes CASSLSGGDGYTF.

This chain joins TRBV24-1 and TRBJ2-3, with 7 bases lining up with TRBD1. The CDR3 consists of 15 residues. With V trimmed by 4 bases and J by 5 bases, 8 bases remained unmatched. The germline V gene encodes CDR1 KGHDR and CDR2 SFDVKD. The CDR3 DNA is TGTGCCACCAGTGACACAGGGGTGTATGGAGATACGCAGTATTTT. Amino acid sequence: CATSDTGVYGDTQYF.

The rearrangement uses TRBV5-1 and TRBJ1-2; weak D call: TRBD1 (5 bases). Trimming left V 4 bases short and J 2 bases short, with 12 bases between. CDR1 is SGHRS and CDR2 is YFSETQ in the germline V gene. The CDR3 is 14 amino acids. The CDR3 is CASSVRGENYGYTF. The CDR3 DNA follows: TGCGCCAGCAGCGTGCGGGGGGAGAACTATGGCTACACCTTC.

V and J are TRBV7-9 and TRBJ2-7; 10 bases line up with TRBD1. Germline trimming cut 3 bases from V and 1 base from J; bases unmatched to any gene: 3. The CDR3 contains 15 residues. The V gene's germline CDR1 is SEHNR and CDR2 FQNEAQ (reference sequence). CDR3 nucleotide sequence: TGTGCCAGCAGCTTTCCGGGACAGGGGTCCTACGAGCAGTACTTC. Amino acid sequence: CASSFPGQGSYEQYF.

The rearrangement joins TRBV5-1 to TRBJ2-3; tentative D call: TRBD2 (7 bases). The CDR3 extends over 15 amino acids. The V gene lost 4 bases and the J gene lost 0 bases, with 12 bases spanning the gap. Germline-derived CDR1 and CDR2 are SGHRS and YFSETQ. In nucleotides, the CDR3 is TGCGCCAGCAGCGGGGGGGCTATTAGCACAGATACGCAGTATTTT. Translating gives CASSGGAISTDTQYF.